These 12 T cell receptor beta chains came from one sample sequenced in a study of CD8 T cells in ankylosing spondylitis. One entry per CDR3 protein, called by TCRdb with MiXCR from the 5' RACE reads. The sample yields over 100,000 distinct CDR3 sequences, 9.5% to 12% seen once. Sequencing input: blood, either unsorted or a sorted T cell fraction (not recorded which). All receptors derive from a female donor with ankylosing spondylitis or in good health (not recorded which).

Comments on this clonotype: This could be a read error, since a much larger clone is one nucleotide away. CDR3 amino acids: CASSLRRGASYGQYF. CDR3 sequence (DNA): TGTGCCAGCAGCTTACGACGGGGAGCTTCCTACGGGCAGTACTTC. V usage is TRBV7-7 and J usage is TRBJ2-7; D may be TRBD2 (5 bases). Germline lookup yields CDR1 SSHAT and CDR2 FNYEAQ (reference sequence). This CDR3 is built from 15 residues.

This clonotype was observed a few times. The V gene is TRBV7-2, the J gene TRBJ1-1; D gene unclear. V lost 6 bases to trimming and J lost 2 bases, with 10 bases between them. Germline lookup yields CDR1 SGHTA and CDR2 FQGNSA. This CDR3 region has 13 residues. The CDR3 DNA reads TGTGCCAGCAGTAAGGCGCAAAACACTGAAGCTTTCTTT. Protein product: CASSKAQNTEAFF.

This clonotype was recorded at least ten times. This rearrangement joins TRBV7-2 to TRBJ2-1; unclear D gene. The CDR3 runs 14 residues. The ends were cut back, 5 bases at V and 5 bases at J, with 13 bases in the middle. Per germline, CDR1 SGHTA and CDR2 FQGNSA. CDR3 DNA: TGTGCCAGCAGCACGACCGAGCCCCACAATGAGCAGTTCTTC. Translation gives CASSTTEPHNEQFF.

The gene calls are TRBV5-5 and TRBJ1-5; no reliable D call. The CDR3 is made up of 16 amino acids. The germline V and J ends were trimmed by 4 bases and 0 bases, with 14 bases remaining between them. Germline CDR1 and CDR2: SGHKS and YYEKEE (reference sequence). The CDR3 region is CASSRTGRDSNQPQHF. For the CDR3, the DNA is TGTGCCAGCAGCCGAACCGGACGGGATAGCAATCAGCCCCAGCATTTT.

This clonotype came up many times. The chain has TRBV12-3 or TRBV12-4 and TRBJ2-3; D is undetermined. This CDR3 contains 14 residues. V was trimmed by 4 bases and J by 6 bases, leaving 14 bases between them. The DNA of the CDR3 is TGTGCCAGCAGTTCGCAAACAAGAGCCGATACGCAGTATTTT. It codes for CASSSQTRADTQYF.

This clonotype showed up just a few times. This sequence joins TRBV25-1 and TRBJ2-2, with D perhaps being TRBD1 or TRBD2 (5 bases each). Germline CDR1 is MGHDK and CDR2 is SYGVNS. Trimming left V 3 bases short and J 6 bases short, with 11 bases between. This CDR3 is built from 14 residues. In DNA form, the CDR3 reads TGTGCCAGCAGTGATCCCAGAGGGGCCGGGGAGCTGTTTTTT. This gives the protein CASSDPRGAGELFF.

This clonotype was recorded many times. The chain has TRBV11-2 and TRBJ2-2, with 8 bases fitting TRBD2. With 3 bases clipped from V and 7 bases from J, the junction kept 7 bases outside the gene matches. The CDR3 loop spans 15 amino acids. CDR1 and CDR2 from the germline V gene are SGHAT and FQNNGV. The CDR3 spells CASSFARGGDGELFF. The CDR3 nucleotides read TGTGCCAGCAGCTTTGCACGGGGGGGCGACGGGGAGCTGTTTTTT.

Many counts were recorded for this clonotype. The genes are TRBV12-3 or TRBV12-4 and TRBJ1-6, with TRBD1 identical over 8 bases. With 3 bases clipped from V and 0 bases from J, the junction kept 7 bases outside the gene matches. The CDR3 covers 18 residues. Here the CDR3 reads CASSFDRGLSSYNSPLHF. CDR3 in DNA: TGTGCCAGCAGTTTTGACAGGGGATTGAGCTCCTATAATTCACCCCTCCACTTT.

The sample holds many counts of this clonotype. The CDR3 DNA sequence: TGTGCCAGCAGTTCGGGGGGAGATACGCAGTATTTT. As protein: CASSSGGDTQYF. The chain couples TRBV6-2 or TRBV6-3 to TRBJ2-3; 7 nucleotides agree with TRBD2. Germline loops: CDR1 MNHEY, CDR2 SVGEGT. The V and J ends lost 4 bases and 5 bases, in that order; junction bases with no gene match: 0. The CDR3 has 12 residues.

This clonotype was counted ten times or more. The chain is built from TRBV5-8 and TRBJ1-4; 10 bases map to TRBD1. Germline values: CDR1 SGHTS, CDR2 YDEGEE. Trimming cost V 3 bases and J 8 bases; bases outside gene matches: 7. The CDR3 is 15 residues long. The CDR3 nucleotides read TGTGCCAGCAGCTCACTCGACAGGGGGCGGGAAAAACTGTTTTTT. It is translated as CASSSLDRGREKLFF.

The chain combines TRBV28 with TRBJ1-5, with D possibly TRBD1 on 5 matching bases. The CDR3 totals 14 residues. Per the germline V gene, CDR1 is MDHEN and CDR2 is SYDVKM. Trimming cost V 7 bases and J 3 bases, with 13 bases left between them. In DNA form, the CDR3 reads TGTGCCAGCACCCAGGGTCCCCACAATCAGCCCCAGCATTTT. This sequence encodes CASTQGPHNQPQHF.

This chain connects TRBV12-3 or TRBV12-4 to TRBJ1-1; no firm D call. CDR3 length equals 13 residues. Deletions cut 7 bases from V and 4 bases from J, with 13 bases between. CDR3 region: CASIPGGVTEAFF. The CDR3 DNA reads TGTGCCAGCATCCCAGGTGGGGTCACTGAAGCTTTCTTT.